This record covers a single T cell receptor beta chain. What it binds is unknown. Germline V lookup: CDR1 SGDLS, CDR2 YYNGEE. V dropped 3 bases and J dropped 1 base, with 10 bases sitting between them. The CDR3 has 14 amino acids. The record originates from a study of T cell repertoires in cytomegalovirus infection. As for the study in general: Public TCR beta signatures indicated both CMV infection and matching HLA type.

TCRdb independently ran MiXCR on the reads; one entry per CDR3 protein. The table lists 270,000 or so distinct CDR3 sequences, over 15% of them singletons, with roughly 50% in the top ten. Study-wide results and limits: Accumulated public TCR beta family frequency recognized individuals carrying CMV together with the relevant HLA. Predominance within the ex vivo response was attributable to HLA-C-restricted CMV-specific TCR beta clonotypes.

This TCR derives from a human donor in good health (CMV status not recorded). Some clones in this sample may be carry-over from other donors' samples. Sequencing was done on a sample of CD8+ T cells from PBMCs. This chain joins TRBV9 and TRBJ1-1; D not certain. The CDR3: CASSAAAWNTEAFF. The CDR3 DNA follows: TGTGCCAGCAGCGCCGCAGCGTGGAACACTGAAGCTTTCTTT.